Below, 15 T cell receptor beta chains from the same sample are listed, as sequenced in a study of blood T cell repertoires in COVID-19. This table comes from immunoSEQ multiplex PCR, and its TCRdb copy is limited to in-frame clones, with some not included. The sample contains around 100,000 clones, approximately 88% of which appear only once. The sequenced sample was peripheral blood. Every receptor here comes from a human donor in a cohort sampled during active COVID-19.

The chain joins TRBV12-3 or TRBV12-4 to TRBJ1-2; TRBD1 might be the D (5 bases). This CDR3 comprises 13 residues. Deletions cut 3 bases from V and 8 bases from J, with 13 bases between. In DNA, the CDR3 is TGTGCCAGCAGTTTTAGGCAGGGAGGCGGCTACACCTTC. It is translated as CASSFRQGGGYTF.

The chain carries TRBV27 and TRBJ2-7, with D possibly matching TRBD1 (5 bases). Trimming took 6 bases from V and 3 from J, leaving 15 bases between them. The CDR3 extends over 14 amino acids. In germline, CDR1 is MNHEY, CDR2 SMNVEV (reference sequence). CDR3 protein: CASRPVDSFYEQYF. Written as DNA, the CDR3 is TGTGCCAGCAGACCTGTTGACAGTTTCTACGAGCAGTACTTC.

J is TRBJ1-5 and V is TRBV19; 7 nucleotides align to TRBD1. Germline loops: CDR1 LNHDA, CDR2 SQIVND (reference sequence). The V and J ends lost 5 bases and 10 bases, in that order; junction bases with no gene match: 8. The CDR3 length is 13 residues. CDR3 nucleotides: TGTGCCAGTAGTGCTCAGGGGGAAGGACCCCAGCATTTT. This codes for CASSAQGEGPQHF.

For the CDR3, the DNA is TGTGCTAGTCTTGAGGCCGCGCCTTTCTATGGCTACACCTTC. As protein: CASLEAAPFYGYTF. The chain joins TRBV19 to TRBJ1-2; D uncertain. CDR1 LNHDA and CDR2 SQIVND come from the germline V gene (reference sequence). The CDR3 has 14 amino acids.

This clone was seen only once. The chain links TRBV3-1 (or the pseudogene TRBV3-2) to TRBJ2-5; D possibly corresponds to TRBD1 (6 bases). CDR1 LGHDT and CDR2 YNNKEL come from the germline V gene (reference sequence). The V end was cut by 4 bases, the J end by 3 bases, with 12 bases between. The CDR3 loop spans 14 amino acids. The chain's CDR3 is CASSRRTDKETQYF. DNA of the CDR3: TGTGCCAGCAGCCGCCGGACAGATAAAGAGACCCAGTACTTC.

This chain uses TRBV9 with TRBJ1-6; 9 nucleotides agree with TRBD1. Germline V CDR1 and CDR2: SGDLS, YYNGEE. V gave up 0 bases and J gave up 10 bases; unmatched junction bases: 11. The CDR3 extends over 17 amino acids. DNA of the CDR3: TGTGCCAGCAGCGTAGGCCCCGGACAGGGGACTCGGTCACCCCTCCACTTT. Its translation: CASSVGPGQGTRSPLHF.

This sequence joins TRBV5-1 and TRBJ2-1; 12 bases are shared with TRBD2. Germline V gene data show CDR1 as SGHRS and CDR2 as YFSETQ. V shed 0 bases, J shed 4 bases, and the junction held 2 bases outside the gene matches. This CDR3 comprises 16 residues. CDR3 sequence reads: CASSLGTSGVYNEQFF. CDR3 in DNA: TGCGCCAGCAGCTTGGGGACTAGCGGGGTTTACAATGAGCAGTTCTTC. Variable domain in full (rest from reference TRBV5-1 and TRBJ2-1): KAGVTQTPRYLIKTRGQQVTLSCSPISGHRSVSWYQQTPGQGLQFLFEYFSETQRNKGNFPGRFSGRQFSNSRSEMNVSTLELGDSALYLCASSLGTSGVYNEQFFGPGTRLTVL.

The J gene is TRBJ1-6, the V gene TRBV5-1, with 7 bases aligning to TRBD1. J was trimmed by 5 bases and V by 1 base; bases with no gene match: 3. Germline-derived CDR1 and CDR2 are SGHRS and YFSETQ. The CDR3 is made up of 15 amino acids. The CDR3 reads CASSLRTGDNSPLHF. The CDR3 DNA reads as TGCGCCAGCAGCTTGAGGACAGGAGATAATTCACCCCTCCACTTT.

The chain uses TRBV5-1 and TRBJ1-2; perhaps TRBD1 as D (5 bases). This CDR3 spans 16 amino acids. Germline V gives CDR1 SGHRS, CDR2 YFSETQ. The V and J ends lost 0 bases and 6 bases respectively, with 18 bases between them. CDR3 in amino acids: CASSLAAGVPFDGYTF. CDR3 coding DNA: TGCGCCAGCAGCTTGGCTGCGGGGGTCCCGTTCGATGGCTACACCTTC.

The CDR3: CASSLVGSGGTDTQYF. The CDR3 DNA sequence: TGTGCCAGCAGCTTAGTAGGTAGCGGGGGGACAGATACGCAGTATTTT. The genes are TRBV7-8 and TRBJ2-3, with 10 positions matching TRBD2. CDR1 and CDR2 from the germline V gene are SGHVS and FQNEAQ. V was pared by 1 base and J by 3 bases, with 4 bases of the junction left unmatched. CDR3 length equals 16 residues.

The chain carries TRBV5-4 and TRBJ1-2; TRBD1 matches 8 bases. Looked up from germline, CDR1 is SGHNT and CDR2 is YYREEE (reference sequence). With V trimmed by 4 bases and J by 3 bases, 5 bases remained unmatched. This CDR3 region has 14 residues. The CDR3 loop reads CASSPQGADYGYTF. The CDR3 DNA is TGTGCCAGCAGCCCCCAGGGGGCAGACTATGGCTACACCTTC.

The genes are TRBV27 and TRBJ1-5; the D gene is possibly TRBD1 (6 bases). Germline values: CDR1 MNHEY, CDR2 SMNVEV (reference sequence). V lost 5 bases, J lost 7 bases, and 18 bases lay in between. This CDR3 region has 15 residues. CDR3 protein: CASSPLARGYQPQHF. The CDR3 region has the DNA TGTGCCAGCAGTCCCCTCGCCAGGGGCTACCAGCCCCAGCATTTT.

V is TRBV30 and J is TRBJ2-2, with a tentative D call TRBD1 (6 bases). Germline lookup yields CDR1 GTSNPN and CDR2 SVGIG (reference sequence). The V and J ends lost 7 bases and 6 bases respectively, with 15 bases between them. There are 13 residues in the CDR3. The CDR3 nucleotides are TGTGCCTCCAACGACAGGCCCCCCGGGGAGCTGTTTTTT. Amino acids: CASNDRPPGELFF.

J is TRBJ2-1 and V is TRBV5-1; perhaps TRBD1 as D (6 bases). The CDR3 runs 13 residues. Trimming cost V 4 bases and J 12 bases, with 17 bases left between them. The V gene's germline CDR1 is SGHRS and CDR2 YFSETQ. Here the CDR3 reads CASSPLTGPAQFF. CDR3 nucleotide sequence: TGCGCCAGCAGCCCGTTGACAGGTCCTGCGCAGTTCTTC.

V usage is TRBV5-6 and J usage is TRBJ2-1; TRBD1 agrees at 10 bases. The CDR3 is 15 residues long. Germline CDR1 reads SGHDT; CDR2 reads YYEEEE. V shed 2 bases, J shed 8 bases, and the junction held 7 bases outside the gene matches. The CDR3 protein is CASSLLGQGDDEQFF. The CDR3 region has the DNA TGTGCCAGCAGCTTACTTGGACAGGGGGATGATGAGCAGTTCTTC. Combining the CDR3 with reference TRBV5-6 and TRBJ2-1 gives the whole variable domain DAGVTQSPTHLIKTRGQQVTLRCSPKSGHDTVSWYQQALGQGPQFIFQYYEEEERQRGNFPDRFSGHQFPNYSSELNVNALLLGDSALYLCASSLLGQGDDEQFFGPGTRLTVL.